The 24 T cell receptor beta chains below all came from one sample that was sequenced in a study of T cell repertoires in cytomegalovirus infection (dated 2019 in TCRdb). No antigen is known for these receptors. The treatment or condition label, as the study defines it: in vitro stimulation with specific CMV peptide epitopes to enrich CMV-specific T cells. Sequencing relied on an Illumina HiSeq 1500. Using fastp at Q25 and MiXCR, TCRdb reprocessed the public reads and kept productive beta chains. CDR3 protein duplicates are merged, each entry listing the most common genes and DNA. This sample is represented by about 830,000 distinct CDR3 sequences; approximately 32% of them were singletons. The ten top clones hold around 12% of the sample. This sample comprised cultured CD8+ T cells from PBMCs, obtained from culture after CMV antigen stimulation. These receptors all come from a human donor in good health (CMV status not recorded). Some clones in this sample may be carry-over from other donors' samples.

V gene TRBV6-1 combines with J gene TRBJ2-1; 8 bases align to TRBD1. This CDR3 has 17 amino acids. CDR1 is MNHNS and CDR2 is SASEGT in the germline V gene. V was clipped by 4 bases and J by 5 bases; unmatched bases: 13. The CDR3 region has the DNA TGTGCCAGCAGTGCCCGATGGGGACAGGCGCCAGACAATGAGCAGTTCTTC. It codes for CASSARWGQAPDNEQFF.

This sequence joins TRBV15 and TRBJ2-7, with a tentative D call TRBD2 (6 bases). The V and J ends lost 2 bases and 6 bases respectively, with 11 bases between them. Germline CDR1 reads LNHNV; CDR2 reads YYDKDF (reference sequence). CDR3 length: 13 amino acids. CDR3 DNA: TGTGCCACCAGCAGACTGATGGAGGGCGAGCAGTACGTC. This encodes CATSRLMEGEQYV.

V gene TRBV6-1 combines with J gene TRBJ1-2; D gene unclear. Deletions cut 7 bases from V and 4 bases from J, with 25 bases between. Germline V lookup: CDR1 MNHNS, CDR2 SASEGT. CDR3 length: 17 amino acids. The CDR3 DNA sequence: TGTGCCAGCAACTTGACGCCGCACTCCGACTTAACCTATGGCTACACCTTC. Protein sequence: CASNLTPHSDLTYGYTF.

In this sample, this clonotype turned up many times. This chain uses TRBV7-2 with TRBJ1-3, with 7 bases identical to TRBD1. J lost 0 bases, V lost 3 bases, and 11 bases had no gene match. Germline V CDR1 and CDR2: SGHTA, FQGNSA. The CDR3 length is 18 residues. The CDR3 sequence is CASSFRDRPTYSGNTIYF. As DNA, the CDR3 is TGTGCCAGCAGCTTCCGGGACAGACCTACGTACTCTGGAAACACCATATATTTT.

This clonotype was detected ten times or more. One end of the junction fails to match germline, which may point to a read error. The rearrangement uses TRBV7-7 and TRBJ2-7; no clear D. The CDR3 runs to 15 residues. Germline V gene data show CDR1 as SSHAT and CDR2 as FNYEAQ (reference sequence). The CDR3 coding sequence is TGTGCTAGCAGCTTAGGTGCAGATAACTCCTACGAGCAGTACTTC. It codes for CASSLGADNSYEQYF.

This clonotype was recorded a few times. J is TRBJ2-2 and V is TRBV4-1; D uncertain. This CDR3 has 14 residues. CDR1 and CDR2 (germline): MGHRA, YSYEKL. The V and J ends lost 1 base and 3 bases respectively, with 6 bases between them. CDR3 nucleotides: TGCGCCAGCAGCCAAGCCCAGCACACCGGGGAGCTGTTTTTT. It encodes CASSQAQHTGELFF.

This rearrangement joins TRBV28 to TRBJ2-2; 11 nucleotides line up with TRBD1. From germline, CDR1 is MDHEN and CDR2 SYDVKM. Losses at the gene ends were 5 bases for V and 6 bases for J; bases not matched to a gene: 5. The CDR3 extends over 15 amino acids. The CDR3 protein is CASSPGQGVAGELFF. CDR3 DNA sequence: TGTGCCAGCAGTCCGGGACAGGGGGTGGCCGGGGAGCTGTTTTTT.

V usage is TRBV7-9 and J usage is TRBJ2-6; D remains unclear. The CDR3 runs 14 residues. The germline CDR1 and CDR2 sequences are SEHNR and FQNEAQ (reference sequence). The V end lost 3 bases, the J end lost 4 bases, and 7 bases lay between the germline ends. CDR3 residues: CASSFVAGANVLTF. DNA for the CDR3: TGTGCCAGCAGCTTCGTTGCCGGGGCCAACGTCCTGACTTTC.

This clonotype appeared a few times. The chain carries TRBV6-2 or TRBV6-3 and TRBJ1-1; 10 bases map to TRBD1. The CDR3 runs 14 residues. Per the germline V gene, CDR1 is MNHEY and CDR2 is SVGEGT. V was clipped by 4 bases and J by 3 bases; unmatched bases: 2. CDR3 bases: TGTGCCAGCAGTTGGACAGGGGGATACACTGAAGCTTTCTTT. Translating it yields CASSWTGGYTEAFF.

Many counts were recorded for this clonotype. The genes are TRBV12-3 or TRBV12-4 and TRBJ2-1; possibly TRBD2 for D (6 bases). This CDR3 is 15 amino acids long. V was clipped by 7 bases and J by 4 bases, with 17 bases between them. CDR3 in amino acids: CASNLNSGEYNEQFF. The CDR3 DNA sequence: TGTGCCAGCAACCTCAATAGCGGAGAATACAATGAGCAGTTCTTC.

J is TRBJ1-1 and V is TRBV12-3 or TRBV12-4; maybe TRBD1 (5 bases). V was clipped by 3 bases and J by 5 bases, with 13 bases between them. The CDR3 contains 14 residues. This CDR3 reads CASSFGGMETEAFF. CDR3 nucleotides: TGTGCCAGCAGTTTTGGGGGGATGGAGACTGAAGCTTTCTTT.

This clonotype was seen a handful of times. This CDR3 reads CASSLGTGLISYEQYF. The CDR3 coding sequence is TGTGCCAGCAGCTTAGGGACGGGACTGATTTCCTACGAGCAGTACTTC. The chain combines TRBV7-8 with TRBJ2-7, with D possibly matching TRBD2 (6 bases). Trimming cost V 1 base and J 1 base, with 14 bases left between them. The CDR3 contains 16 residues. Germline V gene lookup returns CDR1 SGHVS and CDR2 FQNEAQ.

This clonotype has a handful of counts. The chain combines TRBV6-1 with TRBJ2-2; the match to TRBD2 covers 10 bases. Trimming removed 4 bases from V and 0 bases from J; junction bases left unmatched: 5. Germline V gene data show CDR1 as MNHNS and CDR2 as SASEGT. The CDR3 runs to 17 residues. As DNA, the CDR3 is TGTGCCAGCAGTGTGACTAGCGGGTCAGCGAACACCGGGGAGCTGTTTTTT. Protein product: CASSVTSGSANTGELFF.

This clonotype was counted a few times. The V gene is TRBV28, the J gene TRBJ2-3; D is ambiguous. The V gene's germline CDR1 is MDHEN and CDR2 SYDVKM. Trimming took 0 bases from V and 0 from J, leaving 7 bases between them. This CDR3 has 15 amino acids. The CDR3 DNA is TGTGCCAGCAGTTTATGGTCAGCTAGCACAGATACGCAGTATTTT. This encodes CASSLWSASTDTQYF.

This clonotype was counted only a few times. The chain carries TRBV6-1 and TRBJ2-1, with TRBD2 matching 9 bases. Trimming at V came to 3 bases and at J to 4 bases, leaving 10 bases not matched to a gene. This CDR3 has 17 amino acids. Per germline, CDR1 MNHNS and CDR2 SASEGT. The CDR3 region has the DNA TGTGCCAGCAGTGACGCCTATCTAGCGGGGACTTACAATGAGCAGTTCTTC. Protein: CASSDAYLAGTYNEQFF.

This chain uses TRBV6-5 with TRBJ2-7; D gene unclear. Trimming took off 4 bases at V and 3 bases at J, with 13 bases between the two ends. The CDR3 has 14 residues. Germline lookup yields CDR1 MNHEY and CDR2 SVGAGI. The CDR3 reads CASSFGTSLYEQYF. The DNA for the CDR3 is TGTGCCAGCAGTTTCGGAACATCCCTCTACGAGCAGTACTTC.

V is TRBV15 and J is TRBJ2-5; 9 bases are a match to TRBD2. J was trimmed by 4 bases and V by 3 bases; bases with no gene match: 6. CDR3 length equals 15 residues. Germline CDR1 LNHNV, CDR2 YYDKDF (reference sequence). This CDR3 is CATSSGGGARETQYF. Here the CDR3 DNA reads TGTGCCACCAGCAGCGGCGGGGGGGCGAGAGAGACCCAGTACTTC.

This clonotype occurred a few times. The chain has TRBV28 and TRBJ2-3, with a tentative D call TRBD2 (6 bases). Germline CDR1 is MDHEN and CDR2 is SYDVKM. V dropped 5 bases and J dropped 5 bases, with 14 bases sitting between them. This CDR3 contains 14 residues. This CDR3 is CASSQTRARDTQYF. The DNA for the CDR3 is TGTGCCAGCAGTCAGACTAGGGCGAGAGATACGCAGTATTTT.

This clonotype was counted ten times or more. This sequence joins TRBV7-6 and TRBJ1-1; a weak D match, TRBD1 (5 bases). The CDR3 runs to 13 residues. Germline assignment: CDR1 SGHVS and CDR2 FNYEAQ. The ends were cut back, 5 bases at V and 5 bases at J, with 12 bases in the middle. CDR3 in DNA: TGTGCCAGCAGCCTACAAAGGGGAACTGAAGCTTTCTTT. Encoded protein: CASSLQRGTEAFF.

The chain carries TRBV29-1 and TRBJ1-2; 7 bases are shared with TRBD1. The CDR3 is made up of 14 amino acids. Looked up from germline, CDR1 is SQVTM and CDR2 is ANQGSEA. V shed 3 bases and J 5 bases; nucleotides not matched to a gene: 9. The CDR3 loop is CSVDMEGQLYGYTF. CDR3 coding DNA: TGCAGCGTTGATATGGAGGGACAGCTTTATGGCTACACCTTC.

This clonotype was counted between two and nine times. For the CDR3, the DNA is TGTGCCAGCAGGGGACAGACCGGCCCTTATAACTATGGCTACACCTTC. Residues: CASRGQTGPYNYGYTF. V is TRBV6-1 and J is TRBJ1-2, with 7 bases lining up with TRBD1. V lost 6 bases to trimming and J lost 1 base; unmatched junction nucleotides: 11. CDR1 is MNHNS and CDR2 is SASEGT in the germline V gene. The CDR3 has 16 residues.

The CDR3 loop reads CSAAPKSGAFYNEQFF. In DNA form, the CDR3 reads TGCAGTGCTGCCCCCAAAAGCGGGGCGTTCTACAATGAGCAGTTCTTC. The J gene is TRBJ2-1, the V gene TRBV20-1, with TRBD2 matching 7 bases. The V gene end was trimmed by 5 bases and the J gene end by 3 bases; junction bases not matched to a gene: 13. The CDR3 is 16 residues long. Germline V gives CDR1 DFQATT, CDR2 SNEGSKA (reference sequence).

Remarks on this clonotype: Being one base from a much bigger clone, this may be a read error. V usage is TRBV7-2 and J usage is TRBJ1-1; D may be TRBD1 (5 bases). The CDR3 is made up of 16 amino acids. V was shortened by 3 bases and J by 1 base, with 15 bases between the two germline ends. CDR1 and CDR2 from the germline V gene are SGHTA and FQGNSA. The CDR3 DNA is TGTGCCAGCAGCTTCCCCCGGGACCCCAGGAACACTGAAGCTTTCTTT. Its translation is CASSFPRDPRNTEAFF.

The chain uses TRBV7-6 and TRBJ1-3; perhaps TRBD1 as D (6 bases). Germline CDR1 reads SGHVS; CDR2 reads FNYEAQ. Trimming stripped 1 base from V and 4 bases from J, with 11 bases between. The CDR3 length is 15 residues. CDR3 nucleotide sequence: TGTGCCAGCAGCTTAGAATGGGGGCTAGGAAACACCATATATTTT. This translates into CASSLEWGLGNTIYF.